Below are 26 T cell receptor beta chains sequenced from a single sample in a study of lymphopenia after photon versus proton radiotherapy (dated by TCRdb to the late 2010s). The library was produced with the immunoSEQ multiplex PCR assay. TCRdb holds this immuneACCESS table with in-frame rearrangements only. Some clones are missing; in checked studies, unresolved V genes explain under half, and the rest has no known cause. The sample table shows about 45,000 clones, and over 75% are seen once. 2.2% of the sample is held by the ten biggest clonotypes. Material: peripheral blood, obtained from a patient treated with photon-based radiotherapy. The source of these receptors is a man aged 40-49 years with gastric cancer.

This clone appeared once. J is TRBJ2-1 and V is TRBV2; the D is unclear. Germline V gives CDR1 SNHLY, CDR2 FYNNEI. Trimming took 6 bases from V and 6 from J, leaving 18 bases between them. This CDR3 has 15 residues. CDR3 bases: TGTGCCAGCAGCGACTCGGAATTCGGAACCAATGAGCAGTTCTTC. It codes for CASSDSEFGTNEQFF.

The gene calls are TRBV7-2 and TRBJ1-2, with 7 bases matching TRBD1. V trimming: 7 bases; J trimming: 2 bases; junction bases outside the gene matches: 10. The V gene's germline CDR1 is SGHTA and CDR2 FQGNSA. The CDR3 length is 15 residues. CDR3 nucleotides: TGTGCCAGCACCCCTACCCCACAGGGGAACTATGGCTACACCTTC. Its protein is CASTPTPQGNYGYTF.

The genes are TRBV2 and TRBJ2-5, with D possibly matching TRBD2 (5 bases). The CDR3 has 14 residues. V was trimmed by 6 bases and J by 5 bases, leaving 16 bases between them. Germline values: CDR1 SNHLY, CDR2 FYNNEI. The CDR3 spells CASRPTTPPETQYF. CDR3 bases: TGTGCCAGCAGGCCGACTACCCCCCCGGAGACCCAGTACTTC. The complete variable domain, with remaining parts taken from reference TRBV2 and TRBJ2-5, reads EPEVTQTPSHQVTQMGQEVILRCVPISNHLYFYWYRQILGQKVEFLVSFYNNEISEKSEIFDDQFSVERPDGSNFTLKIRSTKLEDSAMYFCASRPTTPPETQYFGPGTRLLVL.

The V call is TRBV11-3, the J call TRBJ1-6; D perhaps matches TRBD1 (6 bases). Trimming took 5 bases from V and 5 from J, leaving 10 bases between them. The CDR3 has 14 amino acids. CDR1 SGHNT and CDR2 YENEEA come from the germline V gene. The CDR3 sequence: CASSLGGDNSPLHF. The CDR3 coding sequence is TGTGCCAGCAGCCTAGGGGGGGATAATTCACCCCTCCACTTT. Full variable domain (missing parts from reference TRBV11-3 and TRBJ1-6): EAGVVQSPRYKIIEKKQPVAFWCNPISGHNTLYWYLQNLGQGPELLIRYENEEAVDDSQLPKDRFSAERLKGVDSTLKIQPAELGDSAVYLCASSLGGDNSPLHFGNGTRLTVT.

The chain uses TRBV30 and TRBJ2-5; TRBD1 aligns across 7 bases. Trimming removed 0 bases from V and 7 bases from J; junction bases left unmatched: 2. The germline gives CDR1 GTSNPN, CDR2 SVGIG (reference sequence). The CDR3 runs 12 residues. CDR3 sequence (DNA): TGTGCCTGGAGTGTAGGGGGCAGGACCCAGTACTTC. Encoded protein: CAWSVGGRTQYF.

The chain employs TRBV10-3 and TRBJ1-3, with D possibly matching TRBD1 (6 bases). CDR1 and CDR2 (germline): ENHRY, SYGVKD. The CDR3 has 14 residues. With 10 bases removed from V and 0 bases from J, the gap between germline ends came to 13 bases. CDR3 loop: CATGDRSSGNTIYF. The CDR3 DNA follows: TGTGCCACAGGGGACCGGAGCTCTGGAAACACCATATATTTT.

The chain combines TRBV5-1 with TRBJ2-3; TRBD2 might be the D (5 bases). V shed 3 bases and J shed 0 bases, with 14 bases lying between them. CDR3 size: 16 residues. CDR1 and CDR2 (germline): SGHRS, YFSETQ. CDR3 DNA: TGCGCCAGCAGCTCCGAGACGGGATCTAGCACAGATACGCAGTATTTT. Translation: CASSSETGSSTDTQYF.

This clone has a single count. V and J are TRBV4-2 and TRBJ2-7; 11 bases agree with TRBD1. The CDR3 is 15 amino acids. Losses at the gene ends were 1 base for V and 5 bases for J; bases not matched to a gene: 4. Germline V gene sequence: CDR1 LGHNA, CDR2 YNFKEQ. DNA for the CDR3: TGTGCCAGCAGCCAAGTAGGACAGGGGGCTCACGAGCAGTACTTC. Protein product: CASSQVGQGAHEQYF.

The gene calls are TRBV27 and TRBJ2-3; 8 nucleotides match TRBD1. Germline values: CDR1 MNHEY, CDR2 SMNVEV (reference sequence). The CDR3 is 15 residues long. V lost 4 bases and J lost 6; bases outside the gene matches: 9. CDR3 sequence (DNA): TGTGCCAGCAGTTCCCGGACAGGGAAGGTGGATACGCAGTATTTT. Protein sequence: CASSSRTGKVDTQYF.

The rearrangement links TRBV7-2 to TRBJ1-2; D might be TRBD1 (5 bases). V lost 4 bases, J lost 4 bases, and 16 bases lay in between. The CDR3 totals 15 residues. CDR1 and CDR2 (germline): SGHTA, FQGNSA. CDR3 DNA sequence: TGTGCCAGCAGCTCCTCGGGGCCGGGAGCCTATGGCTACACCTTC. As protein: CASSSSGPGAYGYTF.

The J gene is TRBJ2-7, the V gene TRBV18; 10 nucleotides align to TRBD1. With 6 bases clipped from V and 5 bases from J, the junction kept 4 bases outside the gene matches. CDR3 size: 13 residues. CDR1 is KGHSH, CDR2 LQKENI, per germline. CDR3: CASSGGQGNEQYF. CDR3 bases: TGTGCCAGCTCGGGGGGACAGGGGAACGAGCAGTACTTC.

The CDR3, as DNA: TGTGCCAGCAGCTTATCGGGGCCCCCGAACACCGGGGAGCTGTTTTTT. This gives the protein CASSLSGPPNTGELFF. The chain recombines TRBV7-6 with TRBJ2-2; either TRBD1 or TRBD2 may supply D (5 bases each). This CDR3 is 16 amino acids long. Germline V gene data show CDR1 as SGHVS and CDR2 as FNYEAQ. V was pared by 2 bases and J by 0 bases, with 10 bases between.

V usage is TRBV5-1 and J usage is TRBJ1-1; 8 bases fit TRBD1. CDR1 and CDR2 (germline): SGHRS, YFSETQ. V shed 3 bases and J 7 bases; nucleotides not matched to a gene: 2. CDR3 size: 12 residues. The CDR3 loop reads CASSSGGLEAFF. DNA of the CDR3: TGCGCCAGCAGCTCAGGGGGCCTTGAAGCTTTCTTT.

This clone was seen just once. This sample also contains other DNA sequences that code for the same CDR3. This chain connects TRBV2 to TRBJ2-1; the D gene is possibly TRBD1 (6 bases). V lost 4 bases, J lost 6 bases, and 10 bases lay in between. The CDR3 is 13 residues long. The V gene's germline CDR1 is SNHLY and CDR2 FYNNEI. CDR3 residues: CASSGGLVNEQFF. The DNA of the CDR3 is TGTGCCAGCAGTGGGGGGCTTGTCAATGAGCAGTTCTTC.

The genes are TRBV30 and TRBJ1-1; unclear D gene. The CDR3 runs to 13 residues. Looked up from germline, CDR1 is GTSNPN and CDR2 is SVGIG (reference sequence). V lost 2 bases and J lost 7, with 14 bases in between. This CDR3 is CAWSRGGSVEAFF. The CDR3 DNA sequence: TGTGCCTGGAGTAGAGGTGGTTCAGTTGAAGCTTTCTTT.

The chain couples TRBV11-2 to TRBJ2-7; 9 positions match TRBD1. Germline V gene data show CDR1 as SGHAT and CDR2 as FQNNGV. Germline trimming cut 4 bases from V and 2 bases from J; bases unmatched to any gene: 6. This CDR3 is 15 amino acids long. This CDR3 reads CASSSRDRVAYEQYF. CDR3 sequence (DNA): TGTGCCAGCAGCTCCCGGGACAGGGTCGCCTACGAGCAGTACTTC.

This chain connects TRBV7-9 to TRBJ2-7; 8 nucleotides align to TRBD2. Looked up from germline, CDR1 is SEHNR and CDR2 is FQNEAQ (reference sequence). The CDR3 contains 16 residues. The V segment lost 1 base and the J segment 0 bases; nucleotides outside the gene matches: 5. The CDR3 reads CASSLDASGRSYEQYF. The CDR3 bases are TGTGCCAGCAGCTTAGATGCTAGCGGGCGCTCCTACGAGCAGTACTTC. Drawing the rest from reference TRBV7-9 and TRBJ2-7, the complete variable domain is DTGVSQNPRHKITKRGQNVTFRCDPISEHNRLYWYRQTLGQGPEFLTYFQNEAQLEKSRLLSDRFSAERPKGSFSTLEIQRTEQGDSAMYLCASSLDASGRSYEQYFGPGTRLTVT.

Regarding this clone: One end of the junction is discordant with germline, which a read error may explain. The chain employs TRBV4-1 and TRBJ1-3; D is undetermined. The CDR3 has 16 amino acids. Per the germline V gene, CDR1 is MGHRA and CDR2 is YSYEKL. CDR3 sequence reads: CASSSERLASGNTIYF. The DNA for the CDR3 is TGCGCCAGCAGCTCCGAGAGGCTCGCCTCTGGGAACACCATATATTTT.

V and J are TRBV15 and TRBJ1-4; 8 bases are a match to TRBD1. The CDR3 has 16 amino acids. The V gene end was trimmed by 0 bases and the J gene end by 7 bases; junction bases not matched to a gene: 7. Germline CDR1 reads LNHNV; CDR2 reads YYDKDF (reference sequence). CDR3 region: CATSRDKKQGGEKLFF. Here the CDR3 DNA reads TGTGCCACCAGCAGAGATAAAAAACAGGGGGGTGAAAAACTGTTTTTT.

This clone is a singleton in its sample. CDR3 protein: CASSLARDRGSRNTEAFF. The CDR3 nucleotides are TGTGCCAGCAGTCTTGCCCGGGACAGGGGGTCAAGGAACACTGAAGCTTTCTTT. This rearrangement joins TRBV27 to TRBJ1-1; 11 nucleotides match TRBD1. Germline lookup yields CDR1 MNHEY and CDR2 SMNVEV (reference sequence). This CDR3 contains 18 residues. After removal of 5 bases from V and 1 base from J, the junction contained 12 bases not matched to a gene.

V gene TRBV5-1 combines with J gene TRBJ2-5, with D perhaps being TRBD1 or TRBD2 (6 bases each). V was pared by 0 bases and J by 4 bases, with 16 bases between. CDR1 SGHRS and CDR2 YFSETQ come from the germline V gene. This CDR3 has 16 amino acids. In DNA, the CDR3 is TGCGCCAGCAGCTTGGCCTTCGGGGGCCCAGGAGAGACCCAGTACTTC. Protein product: CASSLAFGGPGETQYF.

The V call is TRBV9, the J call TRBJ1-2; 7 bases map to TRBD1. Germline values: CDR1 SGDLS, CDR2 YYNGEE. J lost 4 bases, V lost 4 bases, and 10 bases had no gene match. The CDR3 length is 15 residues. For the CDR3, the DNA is TGTGCCAGCAGCTTCCCAGGGGGGGCTTTCTATGGCTACACCTTC. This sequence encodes CASSFPGGAFYGYTF.

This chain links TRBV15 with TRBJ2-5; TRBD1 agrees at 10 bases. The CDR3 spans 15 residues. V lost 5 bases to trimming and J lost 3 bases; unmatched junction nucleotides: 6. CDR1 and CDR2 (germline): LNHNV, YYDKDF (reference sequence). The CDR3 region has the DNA TGTGCCACCAGCCGGGACAGGGGTGGGGAAGAGACCCAGTACTTC. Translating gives CATSRDRGGEETQYF.

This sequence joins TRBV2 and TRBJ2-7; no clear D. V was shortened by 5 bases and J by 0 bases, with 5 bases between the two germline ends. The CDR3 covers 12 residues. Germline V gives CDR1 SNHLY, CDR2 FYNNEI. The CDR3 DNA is TGTGCCAGCAGTCGGACCTCCTACGAGCAGTACTTC. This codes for CASSRTSYEQYF.

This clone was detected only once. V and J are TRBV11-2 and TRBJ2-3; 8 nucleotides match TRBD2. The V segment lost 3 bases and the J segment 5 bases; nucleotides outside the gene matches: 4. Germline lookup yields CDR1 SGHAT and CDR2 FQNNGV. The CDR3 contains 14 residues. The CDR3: CASSFGGAVDTQYF. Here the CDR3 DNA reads TGTGCCAGCAGCTTCGGGGGGGCCGTAGATACGCAGTATTTT.

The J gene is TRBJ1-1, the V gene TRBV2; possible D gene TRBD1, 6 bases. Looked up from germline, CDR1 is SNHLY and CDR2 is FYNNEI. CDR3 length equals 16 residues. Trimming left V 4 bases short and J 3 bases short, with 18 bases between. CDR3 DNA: TGTGCCAGCAGTGTCGAGGGGGACCCACGGGACACTGAAGCTTTCTTT. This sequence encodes CASSVEGDPRDTEAFF. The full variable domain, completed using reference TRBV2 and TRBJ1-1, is EPEVTQTPSHQVTQMGQEVILRCVPISNHLYFYWYRQILGQKVEFLVSFYNNEISEKSEIFDDQFSVERPDGSNFTLKIRSTKLEDSAMYFCASSVEGDPRDTEAFFGQGTRLTVV.